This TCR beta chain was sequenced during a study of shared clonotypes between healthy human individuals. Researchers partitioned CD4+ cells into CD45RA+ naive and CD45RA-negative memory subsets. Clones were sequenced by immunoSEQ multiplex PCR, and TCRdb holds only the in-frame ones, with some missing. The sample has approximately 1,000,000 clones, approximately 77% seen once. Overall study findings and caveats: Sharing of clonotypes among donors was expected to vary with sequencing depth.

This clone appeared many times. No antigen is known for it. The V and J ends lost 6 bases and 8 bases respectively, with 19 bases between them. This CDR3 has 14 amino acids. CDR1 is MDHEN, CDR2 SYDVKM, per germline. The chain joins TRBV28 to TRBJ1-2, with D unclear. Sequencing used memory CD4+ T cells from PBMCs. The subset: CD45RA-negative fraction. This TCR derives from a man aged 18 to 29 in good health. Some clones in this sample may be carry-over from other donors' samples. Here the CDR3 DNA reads TGTGCCAGCAGCTCCTCCCCCGGGAGCCAGGGCTACACCTTC. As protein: CASSSSPGSQGYTF.